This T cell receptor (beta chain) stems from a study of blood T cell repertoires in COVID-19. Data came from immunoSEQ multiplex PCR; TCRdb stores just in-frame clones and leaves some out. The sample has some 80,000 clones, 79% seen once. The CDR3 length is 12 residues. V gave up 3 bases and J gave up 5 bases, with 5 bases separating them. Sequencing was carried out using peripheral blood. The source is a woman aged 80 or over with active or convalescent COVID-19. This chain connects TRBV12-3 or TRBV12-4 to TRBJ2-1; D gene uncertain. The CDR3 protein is CASSFGHNEQFF. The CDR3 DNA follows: TGTGCCAGCAGTTTTGGGCACAATGAGCAGTTCTTC.